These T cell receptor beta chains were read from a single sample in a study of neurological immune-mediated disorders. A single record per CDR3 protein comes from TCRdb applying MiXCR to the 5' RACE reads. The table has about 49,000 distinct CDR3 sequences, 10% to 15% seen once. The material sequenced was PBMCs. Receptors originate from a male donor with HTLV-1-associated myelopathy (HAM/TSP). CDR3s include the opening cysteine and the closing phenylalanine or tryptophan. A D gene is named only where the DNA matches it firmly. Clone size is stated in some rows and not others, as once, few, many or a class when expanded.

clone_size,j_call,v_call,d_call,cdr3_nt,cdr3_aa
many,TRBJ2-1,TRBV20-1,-,TGCAGTGCTAGAGATCAGCTCAGACCGGGGGTACAGCCGGAGCAGTTCTTC,CSARDQLRPGVQPEQFF
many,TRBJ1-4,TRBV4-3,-,TGCGCCAGCAGCCAAGCTTTGGAGCGGCGGGAAAAACTGTTTTTT,CASSQALERREKLFF
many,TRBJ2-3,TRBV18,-,TGTGCCAGCTCACCACCGGGGGATGCAGATACGCAGTATTTT,CASSPPGDADTQYF
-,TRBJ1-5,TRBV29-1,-,TGCAGCGTTGGGGCTCACAATCAGCCCCAGCATTTT,CSVGAHNQPQHF
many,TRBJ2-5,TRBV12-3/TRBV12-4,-,TGTGCCAGCAGTTTCTCAGCGCAGACCCAGTACTTC,CASSFSAQTQYF
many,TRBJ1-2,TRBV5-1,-,TGCGCCAGCAGTGGGCAGCTTAACTATGGCTACACCTTC,CASSGQLNYGYTF
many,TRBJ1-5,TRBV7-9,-,TGTGCCAGCAGCTTAGGGGGACTTGATCAGCCCCAGCATTTT,CASSLGGLDQPQHF
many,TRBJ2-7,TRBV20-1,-,TGCAGTGCTAGGGGGTCGCTAGCGCCCCACTACGAGCAGTACTTC,CSARGSLAPHYEQYF
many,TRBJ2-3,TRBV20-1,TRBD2,TGCAGTGCTCCAGAGCGGGGCCGACACACAGATACGCAGTATTTT,CSAPERGRHTDTQYF
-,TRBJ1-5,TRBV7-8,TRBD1,TGTGCCAGCAGCTTGGGACAGGGGACACAGCCCCAGCATTTT,CASSLGQGTQPQHF
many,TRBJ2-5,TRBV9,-,TGTGCCAGCAGCCGCGACAGCTACCAAGAGACCCAGTACTTC,CASSRDSYQETQYF
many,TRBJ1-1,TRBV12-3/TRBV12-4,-,TGTGCCAGCAGCACCGGGGGGCGAACTGAAGCTTTCTTT,CASSTGGRTEAFF
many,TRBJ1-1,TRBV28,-,TGTGCCAGCAGCTCCCCCACCCGCGGGAGAGCTTTCTTT,CASSSPTRGRAFF
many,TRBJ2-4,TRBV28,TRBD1,TGTGCCAGCAGTTCACAGGGGTCCCCAGCCAAAAACATTCAGTACTTC,CASSSQGSPAKNIQYF
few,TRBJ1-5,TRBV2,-,TGTGCCAGCAGTGACGGGACAAGCAATCAGCCCCAGCATTTT,CASSDGTSNQPQHF